This TCR beta chain emerged from a study of T cell clonotyping in hematopoietic cell transplantation. Recipient blood drawn about 28 days pretransplant and days 30, 100, 180 after. This CDR3 is built from 15 residues. Germline-derived CDR1 and CDR2 are SGHKS and YYEKEE (reference sequence). The ends lost 0 bases at V and 4 bases at J; junction bases unmatched: 4. Turning to this clone: Antigen specificity is unknown.

Whole-study results and caveats: Pathologically expanded recipient clonotypes increased progressively from day 30 to day 180 as diversity fell.

Using immunoSEQ multiplex PCR, the repertoire was profiled, and TCRdb retains in-frame clones only, with some absent. The data contain 5,000 to 6,000 clones, 72% of them singletons. This chain links TRBV5-5 with TRBJ2-7; TRBD1 matches at 10 bases. The sequence came from a female patient between 50 and 60 years old who had an allogeneic stem cell transplant, so the T cells may come from the graft donor. Some clones in this sample may be carry-over from other donors' samples. The sequences come from PBMCs, collected 100 days after allogeneic stem cell transplant. CDR3 in DNA: TGTGCCAGCAGCTTGGACGGGACAGGGGTGTACGAGCAGTACTTC. It yields the protein CASSLDGTGVYEQYF.